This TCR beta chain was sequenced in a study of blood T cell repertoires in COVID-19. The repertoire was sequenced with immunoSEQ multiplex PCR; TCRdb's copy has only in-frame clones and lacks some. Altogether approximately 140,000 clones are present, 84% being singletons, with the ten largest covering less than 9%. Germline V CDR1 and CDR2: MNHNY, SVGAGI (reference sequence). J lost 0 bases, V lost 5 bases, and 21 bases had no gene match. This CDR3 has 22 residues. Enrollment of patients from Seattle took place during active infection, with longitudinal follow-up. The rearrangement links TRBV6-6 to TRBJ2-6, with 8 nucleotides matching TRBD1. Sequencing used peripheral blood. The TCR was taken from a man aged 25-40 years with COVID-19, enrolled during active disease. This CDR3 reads CASSPPFVGQVPSFSGANVLTF. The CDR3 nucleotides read TGTGCCAGCAGTCCGCCATTCGTGGGACAGGTACCCTCTTTCTCTGGGGCCAACGTCCTGACTTTC.